This T cell receptor beta chain was obtained from a study of identical twins. Points from the study as a whole: Reduced insertions were recorded for abundant cord blood beta clonotypes, with no such pattern in memory repertoires. Some out-of-frame alpha sequences were shared by twins, and these showed excess low generation probability. The models gave estimates that fell short of the out-of-frame TCR alpha sharing seen in monozygotic twins.

Germline V CDR1 and CDR2: SGHAT, FQDESV (reference sequence). CDR3 length: 19 amino acids. After removal of 6 bases from V and 2 bases from J, the junction contained 14 bases not matched to a gene. TCRdb fed the 5' RACE reads into MiXCR, producing one record per CDR3 protein. This sample has hundreds of thousands of distinct CDR3 sequences; under 9% occur once, and the top ten carry more than 0.75%. This clonotype was counted many times. Its antigen is unknown. These data were likewise used in another study, on yellow fever vaccine responses in identical twins.

The TCR was taken from a woman aged 18 to 35 in good health. Sequencing used PBMCs. This chain joins TRBV11-1 and TRBJ2-3; 13 nucleotides align to TRBD2. CDR3 amino acids: CASRHLTGTSGTFTDTQYF. The CDR3 nucleotides are TGTGCCAGCAGGCACCTGACCGGGACTAGCGGGACCTTCACAGATACGCAGTATTTT.